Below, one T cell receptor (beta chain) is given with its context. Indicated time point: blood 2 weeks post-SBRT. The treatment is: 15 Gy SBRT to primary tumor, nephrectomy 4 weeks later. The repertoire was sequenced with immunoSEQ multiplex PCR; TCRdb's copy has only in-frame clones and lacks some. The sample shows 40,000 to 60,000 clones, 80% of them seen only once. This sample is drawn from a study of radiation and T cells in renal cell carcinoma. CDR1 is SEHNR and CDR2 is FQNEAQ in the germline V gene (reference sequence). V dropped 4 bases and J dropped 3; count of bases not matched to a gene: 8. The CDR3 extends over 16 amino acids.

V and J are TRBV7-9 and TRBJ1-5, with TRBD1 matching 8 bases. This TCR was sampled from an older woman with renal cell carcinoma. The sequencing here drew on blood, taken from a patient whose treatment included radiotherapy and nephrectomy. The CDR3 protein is CASSSYGQGSNQPQHF. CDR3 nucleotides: TGTGCCAGCAGCTCTTACGGACAGGGCTCCAATCAGCCCCAGCATTTT.